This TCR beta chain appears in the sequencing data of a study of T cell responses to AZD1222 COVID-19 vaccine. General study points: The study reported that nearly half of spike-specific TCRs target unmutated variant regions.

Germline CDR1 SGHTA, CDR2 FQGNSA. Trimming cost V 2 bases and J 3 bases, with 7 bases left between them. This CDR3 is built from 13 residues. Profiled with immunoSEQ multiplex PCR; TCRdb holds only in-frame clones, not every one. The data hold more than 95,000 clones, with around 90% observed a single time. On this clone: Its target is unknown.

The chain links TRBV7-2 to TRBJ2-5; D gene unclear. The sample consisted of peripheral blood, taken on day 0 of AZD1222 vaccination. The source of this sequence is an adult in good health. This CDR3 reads CASSLIGEETQYF. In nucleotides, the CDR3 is TGTGCCAGCAGCTTAATAGGCGAAGAGACCCAGTACTTC.